The present TCR beta chain was sequenced within a study of CD8 T cells in ankylosing spondylitis. Study findings and constraints: There was a TCR beta motif, made of several highly homologous variants, that appeared characteristic of ankylosing spondylitis blood.

The length of the CDR3 is 13 residues. Trimming removed 6 bases at V and 6 bases at J, with 17 bases between. The V gene's germline CDR1 is DFQATT and CDR2 SNEGSKA (reference sequence). TCRdb itself ran the 5' RACE reads through MiXCR, one entry per CDR3 protein. The sample shows some 700,000 distinct CDR3 sequences, around 19% of them seen only once. This clonotype was detected a few times. What it binds is not known. The sequenced material came from blood, either unsorted or a sorted T cell fraction (not recorded which). This rearrangement joins TRBV20-1 to TRBJ1-2, with D unresolved. This clonotype was obtained from a male donor with ankylosing spondylitis. This CDR3 is CSARVSASNGYTF. DNA for the CDR3: TGCAGTGCCCGAGTTTCGGCCTCTAATGGCTACACCTTC.